This TCR beta chain originates from a study of identical twins. MiXCR, applied by TCRdb to the 5' RACE reads, yields one record per CDR3 protein. The repertoire holds about 890,000 distinct CDR3 sequences, with roughly an eighth as singletons. Healthy Caucasians alone served as donors. The V end lost 6 bases, the J end lost 8 bases, and 13 bases lay between the germline ends. The CDR3 loop spans 12 amino acids. Germline assignment: CDR1 MDHEN and CDR2 SYDVKM. A few counts support this clonotype. In addition, the sample was reused for a study of yellow fever vaccine responses in identical twins.

This chain joins TRBV28 and TRBJ1-1, with D unresolved. Sequencing was done on a sample of PBMCs. The clonotype was recovered from a young woman in good health. CDR3: CASSNGPLEAFF. The CDR3 region has the DNA TGTGCCAGCAGCAACGGGCCTCTCGAAGCTTTCTTT.